Listed here are 25 T cell receptor beta chains from one sample, sequenced in a study of blood T cell repertoires in COVID-19. Libraries were prepared by immunoSEQ multiplex PCR; TCRdb keeps only in-frame clonotypes and omits some of them. The table lists approximately 170,000 clones, 80% of them singletons. Sequenced sample: PBMCs or T cells enriched from blood (not recorded which). The receptors originated from a man aged 40-49 years who had recovered from COVID-19.

The J gene is TRBJ1-2, the V gene TRBV3-1 (or the pseudogene TRBV3-2); tentatively, D is TRBD1 (6 bases). Germline loops: CDR1 LGHDT, CDR2 YNNKEL (reference sequence). CDR3 length: 16 residues. Deletions cut 0 bases from V and 6 bases from J, with 17 bases between. CDR3 in amino acids: CASSQDGWGPGDGYTF. The CDR3 bases are TGTGCCAGCAGCCAAGATGGTTGGGGGCCTGGGGATGGCTACACCTTC.

J is TRBJ2-2 and V is TRBV5-1; D possibly corresponds to TRBD1 (6 bases). Germline CDR1 is SGHRS and CDR2 is YFSETQ. The CDR3 consists of 16 residues. The ends were cut back, 4 bases at V and 4 bases at J, with 17 bases in the middle. CDR3: CASSPKAGDITGELFF. CDR3 coding DNA: TGCGCCAGCAGCCCGAAGGCAGGGGATATCACCGGGGAGCTGTTTTTT.

V gene TRBV6-5 combines with J gene TRBJ2-7; D is unclear. In germline, CDR1 is MNHEY, CDR2 SVGAGI. Trimming took off 6 bases at V and 3 bases at J, with 15 bases between the two ends. The CDR3 consists of 14 residues. In DNA, the CDR3 is TGTGCCAGCAGCCTAGAGATGCCCTTCTACGAGCAGTACTTC. As protein: CASSLEMPFYEQYF.

The chain couples TRBV6-5 to TRBJ2-4; D gene unclear. Trimming removed 2 bases from V and 7 bases from J, with 18 bases in between. The CDR3 has 16 amino acids. Germline loops: CDR1 MNHEY, CDR2 SVGAGI. The CDR3 sequence: CASSYPDSRGANIQYF. The CDR3 nucleotides are TGTGCCAGCAGTTACCCAGACTCCCGTGGTGCGAACATTCAGTACTTC.

This chain uses TRBV30 with TRBJ2-2; D is unresolved. This CDR3 contains 11 residues. CDR1 and CDR2 from the germline V gene are GTSNPN and SVGIG (reference sequence). Between the trimmed V and J ends, which lost 8 bases and 4 bases, there was a span of 8 bases. CDR3 sequence: CARGGTGELFF. DNA for the CDR3: TGTGCCCGAGGCGGCACCGGGGAGCTGTTTTTT. The full variable domain, completed using reference TRBV30 and TRBJ2-2, is SQTIHQWPATLVQPVGSPLSLECTVEGTSNPNLYWYRQAAGRGLQLLFYSVGIGQISSEVPQNLSASRPQDRQFILSSKKLLLSDSGFYLCARGGTGELFFGEGSRLTVL.

This clone came up a few times. The chain employs TRBV5-1 and TRBJ1-2, with a tentative D call TRBD1 (5 bases). V lost 4 bases and J 2 bases, leaving 12 bases between the germline ends. CDR3 length: 14 residues. The germline V gene has CDR1 SGHRS and CDR2 YFSETQ. CDR3 DNA sequence: TGCGCCAGCAGCCCCGAAGGGGCGAACTATGGCTACACCTTC. Its translation is CASSPEGANYGYTF.

The chain recombines TRBV2 with TRBJ1-1; tentatively, D is TRBD1 (5 bases). CDR1 and CDR2 (germline): SNHLY, FYNNEI. The CDR3 consists of 14 residues. Deletions cut 2 bases from V and 4 bases from J, with 11 bases between. CDR3 in amino acids: CASSESGTFTEAFF. DNA of the CDR3: TGTGCCAGCAGTGAAAGTGGGACTTTCACTGAAGCTTTCTTT.

This clone was detected only once. The chain joins TRBV24-1 to TRBJ2-3; no clear D gene. Trimming shortened V by 7 bases and J by 4 bases, and 11 bases separated the two germline ends. The germline V gene has CDR1 KGHDR and CDR2 SFDVKD. The CDR3 consists of 13 residues. CDR3 in amino acids: CATSRRVADTQYF. The CDR3 nucleotides are TGTGCCACCAGCCGACGGGTGGCAGATACGCAGTATTTT.

In DNA form, the CDR3 reads TGTGCCAGCAGTTCCGGGACAGGGGGCAACGACGAGCAGTACGTC. This translates into CASSSGTGGNDEQYV. This chain connects TRBV28 to TRBJ2-7; 12 bases are a match to TRBD1. The V and J ends lost 4 bases and 5 bases, in that order; junction bases with no gene match: 6. Germline V gene data show CDR1 as MDHEN and CDR2 as SYDVKM. The CDR3 is 15 residues long.

The gene calls are TRBV30 and TRBJ2-5; weak D call: TRBD1 (5 bases). Trimming left V 2 bases short and J 4 bases short, with 8 bases between. Germline-derived CDR1 and CDR2 are GTSNPN and SVGIG (reference sequence). This CDR3 has 12 residues. The CDR3, as DNA: TGTGCCTGGAGTACACAGGTAGAGACCCAGTACTTC. The encoded protein is CAWSTQVETQYF.

This clone occurred a few times. V gene TRBV19 combines with J gene TRBJ1-5; D not resolved. Germline loops: CDR1 LNHDA, CDR2 SQIVND (reference sequence). The CDR3 runs to 16 residues. V gave up 5 bases and J gave up 6 bases, with 20 bases separating them. This chain's CDR3 is CASSVRRTVAGQPQHF. In DNA form, the CDR3 reads TGTGCCAGTAGTGTCCGGAGAACCGTTGCCGGTCAGCCCCAGCATTTT. Full variable domain (rest looked up from reference TRBV19 and TRBJ1-5): DGGITQSPKYLFRKEGQNVTLSCEQNLNHDAMYWYRQDPGQGLRLIYYSQIVNDFQKGDIAEGYSVSREKKESFPLTVTSAQKNPTAFYLCASSVRRTVAGQPQHFGDGTRLSIL.

The sample holds a few counts of this clone. This chain connects TRBV6-4 to TRBJ2-1; 8 positions match TRBD1. The CDR3 extends over 15 amino acids. Germline loops: CDR1 MRHNA, CDR2 SNTAGT. V trimming: 5 bases; J trimming: 6 bases; junction bases outside the gene matches: 9. CDR3 loop: CASSTAGGAGNEQFF. DNA for the CDR3: TGTGCCAGCAGTACGGCAGGGGGCGCGGGCAATGAGCAGTTCTTC.

Here the CDR3 reads CASSLVAGGSNTGELFF. CDR3 bases: TGTGCCAGCAGCCTAGTAGCGGGGGGCAGTAACACCGGGGAGCTGTTTTTT. This chain connects TRBV11-2 to TRBJ2-2; 10 bases are a match to TRBD2. The CDR3 sequence is 17 residues long. Germline V gives CDR1 SGHAT, CDR2 FQNNGV. V dropped 5 bases and J dropped 2; count of bases not matched to a gene: 8.

J is TRBJ1-2 and V is TRBV5-5; the match to TRBD1 covers 9 bases. CDR1 is SGHKS, CDR2 YYEKEE, per germline (reference sequence). V trimming: 0 bases; J trimming: 6 bases; junction bases outside the gene matches: 9. The CDR3 is 16 residues long. CDR3 bases: TGTGCCAGCAGCTTGGCAGTTGGACAGGGGTCCCATGGCTACACCTTC. It is translated as CASSLAVGQGSHGYTF.

The V call is TRBV27, the J call TRBJ2-7; D gene unclear. This CDR3 is built from 13 residues. Per the germline V gene, CDR1 is MNHEY and CDR2 is SMNVEV (reference sequence). With 6 bases removed from V and 3 bases from J, the gap between germline ends came to 12 bases. CDR3 DNA sequence: TGTGCCAGCAGACCCATGCGAGGCTACGAGCAGTACTTC. Translating gives CASRPMRGYEQYF.

As regards this clone: The sample carries other DNA sequences with the same CDR3. The chain employs TRBV2 and TRBJ1-1, with 11 bases lining up with TRBD1. After removal of 3 bases from V and 5 bases from J, the junction contained 2 bases not matched to a gene. Germline V gene data show CDR1 as SNHLY and CDR2 as FYNNEI. CDR3 size: 14 residues. This CDR3 is CASSERDRGTEAFF. CDR3 in DNA: TGTGCCAGCAGTGAGAGGGACAGGGGGACTGAAGCTTTCTTT.

The rearrangement links TRBV3-1 (or the pseudogene TRBV3-2) to TRBJ2-2; 8 bases match TRBD2. Losses at the gene ends were 4 bases for V and 4 bases for J; bases not matched to a gene: 8. Germline loops: CDR1 LGHDT, CDR2 YNNKEL (reference sequence). This CDR3 has 16 amino acids. As DNA, the CDR3 is TGTGCCAGCAGCCTCCCGAGCGGGGGTTCCACCGGGGAGCTGTTTTTT. Protein product: CASSLPSGGSTGELFF.

The chain employs TRBV7-3 and TRBJ2-3; 11 bases line up with TRBD2. The V gene end was trimmed by 4 bases and the J gene end by 0 bases; junction bases not matched to a gene: 6. The CDR3 covers 17 residues. CDR1 is SGHTA and CDR2 is FQGTGA in the germline V gene. The CDR3 DNA reads as TGTGCCAGCAGCTCTAGCGGGGGGCCTCCTAGCACAGATACGCAGTATTTT. Its protein is CASSSSGGPPSTDTQYF.

CDR3 nucleotides: TGCGCCAGCAGCCTGGTTCCTACTACTAATGAAAAACTGTTTTTT. This encodes CASSLVPTTNEKLFF. This rearrangement joins TRBV5-1 to TRBJ1-4; D gene ambiguous. CDR3 length: 15 amino acids. Deletions cut 4 bases from V and 2 bases from J, with 12 bases between. Germline values: CDR1 SGHRS, CDR2 YFSETQ. Full variable domain (missing parts from reference TRBV5-1 and TRBJ1-4): KAGVTQTPRYLIKTRGQQVTLSCSPISGHRSVSWYQQTPGQGLQFLFEYFSETQRNKGNFPGRFSGRQFSNSRSEMNVSTLELGDSALYLCASSLVPTTNEKLFFGSGTQLSVL.

This chain connects TRBV7-2 to TRBJ1-6, with D possibly matching TRBD1 (5 bases). CDR1 and CDR2 from the germline V gene are SGHTA and FQGNSA. CDR3 length equals 15 residues. V was shortened by 2 bases and J by 7 bases, with 12 bases between the two germline ends. CDR3: CASSLRRQNNSPLHF. For the CDR3, the DNA is TGTGCCAGCAGCTTAAGGAGACAGAACAATTCACCCCTCCACTTT.

The chain combines TRBV4-1 with TRBJ1-5; D may be TRBD1 (6 bases). V shed 1 base and J shed 6 bases, with 13 bases lying between them. The CDR3 spans 15 residues. CDR1 and CDR2 from the germline V gene are MGHRA and YSYEKL. As DNA, the CDR3 is TGCGCCAGCAGCCAAGGGGCGCCACAGGGTCAGCCCCAGCATTTT. The encoded protein is CASSQGAPQGQPQHF.

The chain couples TRBV5-4 to TRBJ1-4; D possibly corresponds to TRBD1 (6 bases). There are 15 residues in the CDR3. Trimming took 4 bases from V and 0 from J, leaving 10 bases between them. From germline, CDR1 is SGHNT and CDR2 YYREEE (reference sequence). The CDR3 region has the DNA TGTGCCAGCAGCGCACGGACAGCAACTAATGAAAAACTGTTTTTT. Amino acid sequence: CASSARTATNEKLFF.

The rearrangement joins TRBV19 to TRBJ1-2; D is possibly TRBD1 (5 bases). The germline V gene encodes CDR1 LNHDA and CDR2 SQIVND (reference sequence). CDR3 size: 12 residues. The V end was cut by 6 bases, the J end by 6 bases, with 11 bases between. The CDR3 sequence is CASRPWGDGYTF. The CDR3 DNA is TGTGCCAGTAGGCCATGGGGGGATGGCTACACCTTC.

This chain links TRBV4-2 with TRBJ1-1, with no clear D. CDR3 length: 14 amino acids. V was cut by 4 bases and J by 7 bases, with 16 bases left in between. CDR1 is LGHNA and CDR2 is YNFKEQ in the germline V gene. The CDR3: CASSPVTGDGEAFF. CDR3 sequence (DNA): TGTGCCAGCAGCCCCGTGACGGGTGACGGTGAAGCTTTCTTT.

The CDR3 is CASSPSTGSEQYF. The DNA of the CDR3 is TGTGCCAGCAGTCCCTCCACAGGGAGCGAGCAGTACTTC. V usage is TRBV6-5 and J usage is TRBJ2-7, with TRBD1 as a possible D gene (6 bases). Trimming left V 5 bases short and J 6 bases short, with 14 bases between. The CDR3 totals 13 residues. Germline CDR1 is MNHEY and CDR2 is SVGAGI.